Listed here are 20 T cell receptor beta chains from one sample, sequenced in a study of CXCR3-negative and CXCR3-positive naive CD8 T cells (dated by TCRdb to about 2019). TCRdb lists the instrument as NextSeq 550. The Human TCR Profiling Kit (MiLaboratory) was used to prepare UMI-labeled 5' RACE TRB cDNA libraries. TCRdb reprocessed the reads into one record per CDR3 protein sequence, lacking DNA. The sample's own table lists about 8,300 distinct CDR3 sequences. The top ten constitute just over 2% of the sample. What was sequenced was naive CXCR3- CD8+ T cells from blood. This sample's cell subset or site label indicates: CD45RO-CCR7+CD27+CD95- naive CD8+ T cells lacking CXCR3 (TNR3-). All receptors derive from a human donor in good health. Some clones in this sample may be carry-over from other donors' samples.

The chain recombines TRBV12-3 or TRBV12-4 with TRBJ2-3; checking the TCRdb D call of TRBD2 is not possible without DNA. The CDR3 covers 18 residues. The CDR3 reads CASSSPSGGPSITDTQYF.

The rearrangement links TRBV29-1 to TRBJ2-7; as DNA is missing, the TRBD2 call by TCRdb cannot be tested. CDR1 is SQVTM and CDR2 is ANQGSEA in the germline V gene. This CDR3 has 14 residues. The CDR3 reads CSARLAGGLYEQYF.

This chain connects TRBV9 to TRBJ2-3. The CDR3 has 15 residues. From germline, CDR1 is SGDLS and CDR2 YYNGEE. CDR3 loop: CASSASRGSTDTQYF.

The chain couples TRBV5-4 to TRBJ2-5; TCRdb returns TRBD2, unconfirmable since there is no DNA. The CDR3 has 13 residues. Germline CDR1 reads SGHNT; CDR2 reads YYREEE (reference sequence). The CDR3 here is CASSIDPEETQYF.

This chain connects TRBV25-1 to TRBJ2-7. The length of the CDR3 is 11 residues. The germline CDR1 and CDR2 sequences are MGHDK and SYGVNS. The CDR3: CASSDTYEQYF.

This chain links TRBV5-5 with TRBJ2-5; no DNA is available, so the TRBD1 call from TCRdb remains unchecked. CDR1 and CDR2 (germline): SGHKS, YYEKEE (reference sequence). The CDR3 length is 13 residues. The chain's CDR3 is CASSRTGQETQYF.

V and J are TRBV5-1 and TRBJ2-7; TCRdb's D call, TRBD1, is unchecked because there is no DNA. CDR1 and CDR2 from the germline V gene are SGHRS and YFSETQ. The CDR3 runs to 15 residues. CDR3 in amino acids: CASSLGTGWNYKQYF.

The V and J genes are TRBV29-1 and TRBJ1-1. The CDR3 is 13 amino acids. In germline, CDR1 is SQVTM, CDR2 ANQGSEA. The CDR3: CSAFSTGNTEAFF.

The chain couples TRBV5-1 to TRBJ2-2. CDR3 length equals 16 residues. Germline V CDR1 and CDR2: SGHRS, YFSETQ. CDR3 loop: CASSFRGITNTGELFF. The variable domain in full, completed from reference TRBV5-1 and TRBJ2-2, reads KAGVTQTPRYLIKTRGQQVTLSCSPISGHRSVSWYQQTPGQGLQFLFEYFSETQRNKGNFPGRFSGRQFSNSRSEMNVSTLELGDSALYLCASSFRGITNTGELFFGEGSRLTVL.

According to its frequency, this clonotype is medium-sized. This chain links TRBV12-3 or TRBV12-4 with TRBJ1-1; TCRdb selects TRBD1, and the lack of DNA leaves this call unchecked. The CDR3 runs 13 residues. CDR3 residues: CASSLGPGTEAFF.

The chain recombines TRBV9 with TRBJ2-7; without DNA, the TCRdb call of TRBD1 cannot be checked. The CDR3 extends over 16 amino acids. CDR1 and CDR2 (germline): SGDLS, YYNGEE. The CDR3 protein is CASSVSFEGTGYEQYF.

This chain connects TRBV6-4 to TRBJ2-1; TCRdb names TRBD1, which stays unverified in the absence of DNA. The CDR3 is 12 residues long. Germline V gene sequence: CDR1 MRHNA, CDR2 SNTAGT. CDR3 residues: CASSDGGIEQFF.

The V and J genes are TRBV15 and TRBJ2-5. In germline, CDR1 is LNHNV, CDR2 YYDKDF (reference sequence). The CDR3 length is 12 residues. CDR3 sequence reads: CATSIPGETQYF.

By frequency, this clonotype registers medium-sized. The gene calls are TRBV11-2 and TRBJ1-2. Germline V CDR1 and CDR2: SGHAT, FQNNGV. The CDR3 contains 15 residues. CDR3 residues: CASSPLGGEGYGYTF.

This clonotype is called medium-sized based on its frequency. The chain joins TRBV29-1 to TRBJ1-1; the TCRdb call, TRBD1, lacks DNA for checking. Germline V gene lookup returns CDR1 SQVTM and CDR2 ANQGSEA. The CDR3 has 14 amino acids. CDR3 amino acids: CSVGTGEGNTEAFF.

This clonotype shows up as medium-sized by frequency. This CDR3 reads CASSPPQGLSEYNEQFF. The gene calls are TRBV7-9 and TRBJ2-1; there is no DNA to check the TCRdb D call of TRBD2. CDR1 is SEHNR and CDR2 is FQNEAQ in the germline V gene (reference sequence). The CDR3 has 17 residues.

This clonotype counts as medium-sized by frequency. CDR3 sequence reads: CASSQDSGTYNEQFF. The chain recombines TRBV4-3 with TRBJ2-1; the TCRdb call, TRBD2, lacks DNA for checking. This CDR3 has 15 residues. Germline V gives CDR1 LGHNA, CDR2 YSLEER.

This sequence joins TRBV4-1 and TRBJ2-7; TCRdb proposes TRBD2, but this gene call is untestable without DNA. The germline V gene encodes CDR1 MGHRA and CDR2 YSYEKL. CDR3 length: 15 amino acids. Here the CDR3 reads CASSQGLAGDYEQYF.

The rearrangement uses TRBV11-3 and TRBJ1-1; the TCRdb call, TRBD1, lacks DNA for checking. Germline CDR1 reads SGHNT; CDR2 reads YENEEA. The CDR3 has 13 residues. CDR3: CAVRSTGDTEAFF.

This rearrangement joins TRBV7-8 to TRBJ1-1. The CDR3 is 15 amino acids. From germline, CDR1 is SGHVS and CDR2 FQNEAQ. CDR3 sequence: CASSPNGTPNTEALF.